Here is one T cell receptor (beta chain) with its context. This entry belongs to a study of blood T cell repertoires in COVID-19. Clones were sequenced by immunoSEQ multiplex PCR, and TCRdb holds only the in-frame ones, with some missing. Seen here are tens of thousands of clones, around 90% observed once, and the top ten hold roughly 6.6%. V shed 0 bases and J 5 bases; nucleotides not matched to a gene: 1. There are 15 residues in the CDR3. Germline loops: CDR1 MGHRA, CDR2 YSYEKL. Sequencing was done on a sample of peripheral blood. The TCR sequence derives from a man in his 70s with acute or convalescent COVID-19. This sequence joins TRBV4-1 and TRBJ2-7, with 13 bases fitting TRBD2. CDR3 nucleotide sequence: TGCGCCAGCAGCCAAGAGGGACTAGCGGGAAACGAGCAGTACTTC. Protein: CASSQEGLAGNEQYF.